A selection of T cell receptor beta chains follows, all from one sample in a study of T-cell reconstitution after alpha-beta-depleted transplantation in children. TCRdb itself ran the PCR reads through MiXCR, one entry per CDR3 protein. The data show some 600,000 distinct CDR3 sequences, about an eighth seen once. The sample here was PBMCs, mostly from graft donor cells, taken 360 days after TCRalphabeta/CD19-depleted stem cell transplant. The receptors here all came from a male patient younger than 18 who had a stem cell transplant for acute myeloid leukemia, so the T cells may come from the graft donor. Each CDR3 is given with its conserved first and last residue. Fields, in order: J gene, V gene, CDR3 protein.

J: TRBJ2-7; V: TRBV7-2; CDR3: CASSLVISGPAYEQYF
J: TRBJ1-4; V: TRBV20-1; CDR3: CSARVRGSGEKLFF
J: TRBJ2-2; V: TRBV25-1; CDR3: CASKGGGGELFF
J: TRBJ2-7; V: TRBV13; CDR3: CASSSLGSVRF
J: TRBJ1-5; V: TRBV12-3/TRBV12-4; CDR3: CASRESAGHNQPQHF
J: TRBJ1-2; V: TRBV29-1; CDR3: CSVEHGPYYGYTF
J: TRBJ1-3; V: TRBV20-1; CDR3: CSARDQEGVIAGNTIYF
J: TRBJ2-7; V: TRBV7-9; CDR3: CASRGNPSGRRFYEQYF
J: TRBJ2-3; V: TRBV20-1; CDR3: CSAGMTSGSLGDTQYF
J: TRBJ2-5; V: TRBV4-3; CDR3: CASSQDRLAGLYQETQYF
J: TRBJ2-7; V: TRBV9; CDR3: CASSVEGSGSLDEQYF
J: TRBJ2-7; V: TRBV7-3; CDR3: CASSRDYPYEQYF
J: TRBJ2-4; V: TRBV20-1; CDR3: CSARATTKGKNIQYF
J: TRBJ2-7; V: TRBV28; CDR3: CASRLLTSGRSDEQYF
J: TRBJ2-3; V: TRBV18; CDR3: CASSPTGLSSTDTQYF
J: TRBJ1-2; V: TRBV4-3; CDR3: CASSQGLKGYTF
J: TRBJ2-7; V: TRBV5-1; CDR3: CASSGIRSSYEQYF
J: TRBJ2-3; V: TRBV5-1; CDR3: CASSLGGFKRGHTDTQYF
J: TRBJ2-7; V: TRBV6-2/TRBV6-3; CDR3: CASSYGRYEQYF
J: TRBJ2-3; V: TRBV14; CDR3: CASSRRTGQTSTDTQYF
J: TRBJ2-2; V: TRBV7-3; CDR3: CASSLRGGTGDPGELFF
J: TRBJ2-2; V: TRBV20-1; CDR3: CSAGRQSSLSHGELFF
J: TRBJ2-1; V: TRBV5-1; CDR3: CASFEAGWNEQFF
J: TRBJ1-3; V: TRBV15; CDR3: CATSRDRGSGNTIYF
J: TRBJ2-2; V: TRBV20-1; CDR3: CSARASGNTGELFF
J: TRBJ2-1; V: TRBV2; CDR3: CASSEALSLTAPYGDEQFF
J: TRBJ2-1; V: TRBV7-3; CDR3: CASSSGLAGVNEQFF
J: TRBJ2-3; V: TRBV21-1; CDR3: CASSKPRRVLADTQYF
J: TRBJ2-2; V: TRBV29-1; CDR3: CSVANRRTGELFF
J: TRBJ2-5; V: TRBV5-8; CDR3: CASSLDPSDIETQYF
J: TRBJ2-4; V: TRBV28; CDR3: CASSPQVGAKNIQYF
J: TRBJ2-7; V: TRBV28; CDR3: CASSRAGLAGLYEQYF
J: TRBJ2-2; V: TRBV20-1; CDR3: CSAAGQHLFRTGELFF
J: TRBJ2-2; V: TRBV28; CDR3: CASSPYSEWSRELFF
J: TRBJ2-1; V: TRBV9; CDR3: CASSVVGQEYNEQFF
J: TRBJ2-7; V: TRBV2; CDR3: CASSEDLGLAGARSTYEQYF
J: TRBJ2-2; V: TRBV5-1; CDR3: CASSPTSGRAGGELFF
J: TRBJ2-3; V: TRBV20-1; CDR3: CSAAGSNPDTQYF
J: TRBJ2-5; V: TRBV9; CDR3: CASSGAGTGQETQYF
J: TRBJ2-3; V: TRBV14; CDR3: CASSQSRLDTQYF
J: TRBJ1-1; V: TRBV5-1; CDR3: CASSLGDLGDLVEAFF
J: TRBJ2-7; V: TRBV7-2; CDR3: CASSLGAGAAYEQYF
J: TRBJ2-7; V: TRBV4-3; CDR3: CASSRWTGTGFYEQYF
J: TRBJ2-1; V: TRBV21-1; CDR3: CASSKVSREGRGEQFF
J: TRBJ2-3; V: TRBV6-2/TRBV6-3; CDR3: CASSYWVTDTQYF
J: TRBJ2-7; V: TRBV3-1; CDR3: CASSQGLTSGRNSYEQYF
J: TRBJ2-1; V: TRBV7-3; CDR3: CASSSFSGTSGRAKGNEQFF
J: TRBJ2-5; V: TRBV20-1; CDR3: CSAGTGAQETQYF
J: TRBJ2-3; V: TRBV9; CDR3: CASTLIASTDTQYF
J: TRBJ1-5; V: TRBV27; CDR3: CASRIYQGANQPQHF
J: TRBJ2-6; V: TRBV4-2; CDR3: CASSLGSGIISGANVLTF